This T cell receptor (beta chain) was captured by sequencing in a study of T cells in Graves' hyperthyroidism and ophthalmopathy. Study in general: At initial diagnosis, before any treatment had begun, peripheral blood was obtained.

This clonotype occurred many times. The antigen is not known. Findings and caveats of the study: Blood also showed most of the thyroid clonotypes that were expanded above 0.001.

Regions amplified from RNA transcripts were the TCR beta CDR3 regions. First-round RT-PCR targeting the TCR CDR3 was performed with the HTBI primer set. TCRdb ran MiXCR on the multiplex PCR reads and lists one entry per CDR3 protein. The sample lists about 200,000 distinct CDR3 sequences; less than 20% were seen once. V lost 5 bases, J lost 0 bases, and 4 bases stayed unmatched. The germline V gene has CDR1 MDHEN and CDR2 SYDVKM. CDR3 length: 16 amino acids. Uncontrolled infection, other autoimmune disease, pregnancy or lactation barred patients from enrollment. Used for diagnoses were clinical symptoms, serum thyroxine and TRAb, thyroid ultrasound and orbital computed tomography.

This chain connects TRBV28 to TRBJ2-1, with TRBD2 matching 10 bases. Sequencing input: blood. The sequence was obtained from a woman between 45 and 60 years old with Graves' hyperthyroidism. CDR3 residues: CASSGLAANSYNEQFF. CDR3 coding DNA: TGTGCCAGCAGTGGACTAGCGGCTAACTCCTACAATGAGCAGTTCTTC.